This entry is about one T cell receptor (beta chain). CDR3 size: 13 residues. V lost 3 bases, J lost 2 bases, and 4 bases lay in between. Germline V lookup: CDR1 MDHEN, CDR2 SYDVKM. Sequencing used immunoSEQ multiplex PCR; TCRdb keeps in-frame clones, though not all of them. The top ten clones hold 15% to 20% of a sample with 250,000 to 350,000 clones, about 92% of them seen once. In terms of age and location, participants ranged from roughly 18 to 95 years and lived in about two dozen US areas. Either two negative PCRs, clearance, or symptom resolution qualified Cohort 3 donors as recovered. This specimen belongs to a study of blood T cell repertoires in COVID-19. Study information: The origin of the acute and convalescent COVID-19 samples was the United States, Italy and Spain. From T cells, B-cell-depleted T cells, or PBMCs came the material, which was cDNA or gDNA.

Sequencing was done on a sample of PBMCs or T cells enriched from blood (not recorded which). This clonotype was sampled from a woman aged 25 to 45 who had recovered from COVID-19. The rearrangement joins TRBV28 to TRBJ2-2; D is ambiguous. The chain's CDR3 is CASSFQNTGELFF. The CDR3 DNA reads TGTGCCAGCAGTTTCCAAAACACCGGGGAGCTGTTTTTT.